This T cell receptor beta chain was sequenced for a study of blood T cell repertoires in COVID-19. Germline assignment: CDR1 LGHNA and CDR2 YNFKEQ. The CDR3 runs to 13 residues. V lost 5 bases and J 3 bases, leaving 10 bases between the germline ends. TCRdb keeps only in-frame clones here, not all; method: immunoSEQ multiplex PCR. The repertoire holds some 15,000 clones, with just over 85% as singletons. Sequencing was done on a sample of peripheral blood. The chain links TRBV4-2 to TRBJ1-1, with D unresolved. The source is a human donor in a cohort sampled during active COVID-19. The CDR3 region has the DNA TGTGCCAGCAGCAACCGCGGTTACACTGAAGCTTTCTTT. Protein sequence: CASSNRGYTEAFF.